These 10 T cell receptor beta chains share one sample of origin, sequenced in a study of vaccination effects on CD4 cells after COVID-19 (dated 2022 in TCRdb). Their antigens remain unidentified. Receptor libraries were prepared by the immunoSEQ multiplex PCR assay. TCRdb re-hosts the immuneACCESS table, in-frame sequences only. Its copies lack some clones; in the studies checked, an unresolved V gene accounts for under half of them, and the cause for the rest is not known. The sample table records approximately 47,000 clones; about three quarters of these occur just once. Over 9.5% of the sample goes to the ten largest clones. After around ten days of culture, CD4+ T cells were isolated with the EasySep CD4+ T cell isolation kit. The specimen comprised CD4+ T cells from PBMCs cultured without peptide, sampled before COVID-19 vaccination. Source of these receptors: a human donor who had a prior SARS-CoV-2 infection.

The chain has TRBV7-9 and TRBJ2-2, with 7 bases identical to TRBD2. CDR3 length: 14 amino acids. V was clipped by 5 bases and J by 7 bases; unmatched bases: 7. Germline V lookup: CDR1 SEHNR, CDR2 FQNEAQ (reference sequence). The CDR3 nucleotides read TGTGCCAGCAGCCCGACGGGGGGTGGCGGGGAGCTGTTTTTT. It translates to CASSPTGGGGELFF.

This chain joins TRBV4-1 and TRBJ2-3; the match to TRBD2 covers 12 bases. Germline CDR1 and CDR2: MGHRA and YSYEKL. This CDR3 comprises 18 residues. Trimming took 3 bases from V and 4 from J; bases not matched to a gene: 11. The CDR3 loop reads CASSHTSSGGAVADTQYF. For the CDR3, the DNA is TGCGCCAGCAGCCATACCTCTAGCGGGGGGGCCGTTGCAGATACGCAGTATTTT.

The chain has TRBV10-1 and TRBJ2-1; 9 nucleotides agree with TRBD1. Per the germline V gene, CDR1 is WNHNN and CDR2 is SYGVQD (reference sequence). The ends lost 6 bases at V and 8 bases at J; junction bases unmatched: 11. The length of the CDR3 is 15 residues. CDR3 DNA sequence: TGCGCCAGCAGGCGCGACAGGGGGGGAAACGATGAGCAGTTCTTC. Translation: CASRRDRGGNDEQFF.

This chain connects TRBV5-8 to TRBJ1-6; D gene uncertain. Germline assignment: CDR1 SGHTS and CDR2 YDEGEE. The CDR3 totals 14 residues. V was cut by 3 bases and J by 10 bases, with 14 bases left in between. The CDR3 coding sequence is TGTGCCAGCAGCTCCGATGTGGGGAGGTCACCCCTCCACTTT. Protein: CASSSDVGRSPLHF.

This clone was counted a few times. The J gene is TRBJ1-6, the V gene TRBV16, with D perhaps TRBD1 (5 bases). Trimming took 0 bases from V and 8 from J, leaving 8 bases between them. The CDR3 runs 14 residues. Germline-derived CDR1 and CDR2 are KGHSY and FQNENV. The CDR3, as DNA: TGTGCCAGCAGCCAATCTTGGGGCGATTCACCCCTCCACTTT. Translated, it gives CASSQSWGDSPLHF.

V usage is TRBV7-8 and J usage is TRBJ2-2; 12 bases match TRBD2. CDR1 SGHVS and CDR2 FQNEAQ come from the germline V gene. Germline trimming cut 1 base from V and 0 bases from J; bases unmatched to any gene: 6. The CDR3 loop spans 19 amino acids. CDR3 region: CASSLVLAGGAANTGELFF. As DNA, the CDR3 is TGTGCCAGCAGCTTAGTCCTAGCGGGGGGGGCCGCGAACACCGGGGAGCTGTTTTTT.

A few counts support this clone. V gene TRBV7-9 combines with J gene TRBJ1-2, with 10 bases lining up with TRBD1. This CDR3 has 14 amino acids. V lost 4 bases and J lost 4; bases outside the gene matches: 3. Per germline, CDR1 SEHNR and CDR2 FQNEAQ (reference sequence). This CDR3 reads CASSSRDRGYGYTF. The CDR3 nucleotides read TGTGCCAGCAGCTCCCGGGACAGGGGCTATGGCTACACCTTC.

This clone has a single count. The gene calls are TRBV11-2 and TRBJ2-1, with TRBD1 matching 7 bases. The CDR3 runs 14 residues. The ends lost 7 bases at V and 2 bases at J; junction bases unmatched: 5. Germline V CDR1 and CDR2: SGHAT, FQNNGV. For the CDR3, the DNA is TGTGCCAGCAACCTAGGGACAGCCTACAATGAGCAGTTCTTC. Its translation is CASNLGTAYNEQFF.

The genes are TRBV2 and TRBJ1-2, with TRBD1 matching over 7 bases. Germline-derived CDR1 and CDR2 are SNHLY and FYNNEI. The CDR3 extends over 16 amino acids. V gave up 4 bases and J gave up 5 bases; unmatched junction bases: 13. The CDR3 DNA reads as TGTGCCAGCAGTGCCGAGGGGGCTTCTCCTACTTATGGCTACACCTTC. This translates into CASSAEGASPTYGYTF. The variable domain in full, completed from reference TRBV2 and TRBJ1-2, reads EPEVTQTPSHQVTQMGQEVILRCVPISNHLYFYWYRQILGQKVEFLVSFYNNEISEKSEIFDDQFSVERPDGSNFTLKIRSTKLEDSAMYFCASSAEGASPTYGYTFGSGTRLTVV.

This clone was detected only once. V is TRBV30 and J is TRBJ1-3; D unresolved. From germline, CDR1 is GTSNPN and CDR2 SVGIG (reference sequence). Between the trimmed V and J ends, which lost 8 bases and 4 bases, there was a span of 15 bases. The CDR3 has 13 residues. The CDR3 nucleotides read TGTGCCCAGCAAATGCAGGCCGGAAACACCATATATTTT. It yields the protein CAQQMQAGNTIYF.